These T cell receptor beta chains were read from a single sample in a study of blood T cell repertoires in COVID-19. The protocol was immunoSEQ multiplex PCR, while the TCRdb copy is restricted to in-frame clones and leaves out a portion. Of around 160,000 clones in the sample, approximately 90% are singletons; the top ten hold about 1.2%. Sequenced: PBMCs or T cells enriched from blood (not recorded which). The receptors derive from a woman between 25 and 40 years old with acute COVID-19. Each CDR3 is given with its conserved first and last residue. D genes are given only for firm matches. Some rows mark clone size as missing; the rest say once, few, many or name a class of expanded clone.

clone_size	cdr3_length	v_call	d_call	j_call	cdr3_nt	cdr3_aa
NA	15	TRBV5-8	NA	TRBJ1-5	TGTGCCAGCAGCTTGCGAGGGGGAGGGGATCAGCCCCAGCATTTT	CASSLRGGGDQPQHF
NA	14	TRBV9	TRBD1	TRBJ2-3	TGTGCCAGCACCTTAGGGGACAGTGAAGATACGCAGTATTTT	CASTLGDSEDTQYF
NA	16	TRBV19	TRBD2	TRBJ2-1	TGTGCCAGTTCTAGCGGGAGCGCTCCCAGGTGGAATGAGCAGTTCTTC	CASSSGSAPRWNEQFF
once	11	TRBV5-6	NA	TRBJ2-7	TGTGCCAGCAGCTCGGAGGCCGACGAGTACTTC	CASSSEADEYF
NA	17	TRBV9	TRBD2	TRBJ2-1	TGTGCCAGCAGCGTAGCGCCGAGCGGGAGGGGCTACAATGAGCAGTTCTTC	CASSVAPSGRGYNEQFF
NA	14	TRBV6-2/TRBV6-3	NA	TRBJ1-1	TGTGCCAGCAGCCCTCGACAGACTCTGATAGAAGCTTTCTTT	CASSPRQTLIEAFF
NA	14	TRBV24-1	TRBD1	TRBJ1-2	TGTGCCACCAGTTCCGGGACAGAGTCTTATGGCTACACCTTC	CATSSGTESYGYTF
NA	14	TRBV6-1	NA	TRBJ1-1	TGTGCCAGCAGTGAAGGGACAGAGAACACTGAAGCTTTCTTT	CASSEGTENTEAFF
NA	16	TRBV6-5	TRBD1	TRBJ1-2	TGTGCCAGCAGTTACGGTCCGACAGGGGGGAACTATGGCTACACCTTC	CASSYGPTGGNYGYTF
NA	12	TRBV18	TRBD1	TRBJ1-1	TGTGCCAGCTCACGAGGACAGGGGACGGCTTTCTTT	CASSRGQGTAFF
NA	14	TRBV19	NA	TRBJ2-2	TGTGCCAGTGCTGAGGATCTGAACACCGGGGAGCTGTTTTTT	CASAEDLNTGELFF
once	15	TRBV2	NA	TRBJ2-1	TGTGCCAGCAGTGTCGAGCGGCCTGCCTACAATGAGCAGTTCTTC	CASSVERPAYNEQFF
NA	16	TRBV7-2	TRBD1	TRBJ1-2	TGTGCCAGCAGCTTATTTGGACCGGGACAGAACTATGGCTACACCTTC	CASSLFGPGQNYGYTF
few	11	TRBV11-2	NA	TRBJ2-7	TGTGCCAGCAGCTTAGCGCGCGAGCAGTACTTC	CASSLAREQYF
NA	16	TRBV23-1	TRBD1	TRBJ1-1	TGCGCCAGCAGTCAATCCCCAGGGGGAAAGGACACTGAAGCTTTCTTT	CASSQSPGGKDTEAFF
once	17	TRBV4-2	TRBD2	TRBJ2-5	TGTGCCAGCAGCCAAGATTTGCAGACTAGCGGGGTAGAGACCCAGTACTTC	CASSQDLQTSGVETQYF
few	14	TRBV27	NA	TRBJ2-7	TGTGCCAGCAGCAAGACAATCAGCTCCTACGAGCAGTACTTC	CASSKTISSYEQYF
few	14	TRBV5-4	NA	TRBJ1-3	TGTGCCAGCAGCCCACACAGTGATGGAAACACCATATATTTT	CASSPHSDGNTIYF
NA	16	TRBV28	NA	TRBJ1-2	TGTGCCAGCAGTTTAGTTCAGTCGGCACCTACTAGAGGCTACACCTTC	CASSLVQSAPTRGYTF
NA	13	TRBV12-3/TRBV12-4	NA	TRBJ2-7	TGTGCCAGCAGCCCCAGTGGCCCCTACGAGCAGTACTTC	CASSPSGPYEQYF
NA	16	TRBV18	TRBD1	TRBJ1-2	TGTGCCAGCTCATCAGGGGCACAGGGGGAAAACTATGGCTACACCTTC	CASSSGAQGENYGYTF
NA	14	TRBV7-9	NA	TRBJ1-1	TGTGCCAGCAGCTTAGAGGGGGGGGTGGGGGAAGCTTTCTTT	CASSLEGGVGEAFF
NA	13	TRBV5-4	TRBD1	TRBJ2-5	TGTGCCAGCAGCGGACAGGGGAAAGAGACCCAGTACTTC	CASSGQGKETQYF
NA	14	TRBV5-1	NA	TRBJ1-3	TGCGCCAGCAGCAACCGGGGTTCTGGAAACACCATATATTTT	CASSNRGSGNTIYF
NA	15	TRBV5-4	NA	TRBJ1-1	TGTGCCAGCAGCTCCCCAGGGTGGGGGAACACTGAAGCTTTCTTT	CASSSPGWGNTEAFF
NA	14	TRBV10-3	NA	TRBJ1-5	TGTGCCATCAGTAACAGCAATAGCAATCAGCCCCAGCATTTT	CAISNSNSNQPQHF
NA	14	TRBV13	NA	TRBJ1-1	TGTGCCAGCAGCCCCGCGCGGGGGAACACTGAAGCTTTCTTT	CASSPARGNTEAFF
NA	13	TRBV7-3	NA	TRBJ2-3	TGTGCCAGCAGCCTGACACATTCAGATACGCAGTATTTT	CASSLTHSDTQYF
NA	14	TRBV7-9	TRBD1	TRBJ1-1	TGTGCCAGCAGCTTTGGACAGGGCCAATCTGAAGCTTTCTTT	CASSFGQGQSEAFF
once	13	TRBV9	NA	TRBJ2-7	TGTGCCAGCAGCGTAGACTCCTCCTACGAGCAGTACTTC	CASSVDSSYEQYF
few	14	TRBV7-2	NA	TRBJ1-4	TGTGCCAGCAGCCCAACATATAGCAATGAAAAACTGTTTTTT	CASSPTYSNEKLFF
NA	17	TRBV3-1/TRBV3-2	NA	TRBJ2-5	TGTGCCAGCAGCCAACAACGACTTAATAGTTTCCCCAAGACCCAGTACTTC	CASSQQRLNSFPKTQYF
NA	13	TRBV10-3	NA	TRBJ2-7	TGTGCCATCAGTGAGTCGTTCGGGGACGAGCAGTACTTC	CAISESFGDEQYF
NA	16	TRBV7-6	TRBD1	TRBJ2-7	TGTGCCAGCAGCTTAGGTGGGACAGGGACCTCCTACGAGCAGTACTTC	CASSLGGTGTSYEQYF
NA	14	TRBV27	NA	TRBJ2-3	TGTGCCAGCGCACTCAGGGAAGGCACAGATACGCAGTATTTT	CASALREGTDTQYF
NA	17	TRBV5-5	TRBD1	TRBJ2-7	TGTGCCAGCAAATCACCTGAGACAGGGTCCGTTCTCTACGAGCAGTACTTC	CASKSPETGSVLYEQYF
few	13	TRBV7-3	NA	TRBJ1-2	TGTGCCAGCAGCTTAATGCCAGGGCGAGGCTACACCTTC	CASSLMPGRGYTF
NA	14	TRBV28	TRBD1	TRBJ1-1	TGTGCCAGCAGCTACAGGGGGAGGAACACTGAAGCTTTCTTT	CASSYRGRNTEAFF
NA	14	TRBV4-1	NA	TRBJ2-7	TGCGCCAGCAGCCTCAGGGACACGGCCTACGAGCAGTACTTC	CASSLRDTAYEQYF